This TCR beta chain emerged from a study of blood T cell repertoires in COVID-19. Whole-study context: T cells, B-cell-depleted T cells, or PBMCs provided the cDNA or gDNA that served as material.

The CDR3 loop spans 15 amino acids. V gave up 3 bases and J gave up 6 bases; unmatched junction bases: 8. Germline assignment: CDR1 SGHNT and CDR2 YYREEE (reference sequence). Libraries were prepared by immunoSEQ multiplex PCR; TCRdb keeps only in-frame clonotypes and omits some of them. The profile shows some 150,000 clones, approximately 84% of them singletons. Sample: peripheral blood. The origin of this receptor is a human donor with acute or convalescent COVID-19. The donor label of this sample is uncertain. The chain uses TRBV5-4 and TRBJ1-2, with 10 bases fitting TRBD1. This chain's CDR3 is CASSWGQGYSNGYTF. The CDR3 bases are TGTGCCAGCAGCTGGGGACAGGGGTATTCTAATGGCTACACCTTC.